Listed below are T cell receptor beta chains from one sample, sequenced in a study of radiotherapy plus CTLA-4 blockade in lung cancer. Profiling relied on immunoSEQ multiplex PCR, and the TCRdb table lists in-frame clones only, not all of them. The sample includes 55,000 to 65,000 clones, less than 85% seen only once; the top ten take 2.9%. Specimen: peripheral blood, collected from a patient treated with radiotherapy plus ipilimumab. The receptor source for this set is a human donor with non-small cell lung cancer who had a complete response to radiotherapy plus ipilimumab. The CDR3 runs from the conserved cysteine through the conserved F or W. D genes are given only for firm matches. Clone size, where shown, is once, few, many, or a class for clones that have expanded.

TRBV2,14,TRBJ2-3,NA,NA,TGTGCCAGCAGTGAGGGACATGGAGTGGATACGCAGTATTTT,CASSEGHGVDTQYF
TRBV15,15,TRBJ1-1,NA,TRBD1,TGTGCCACCAGCGCCCGACAGGGCCCGAACACTGAAGCTTTCTTT,CATSARQGPNTEAFF
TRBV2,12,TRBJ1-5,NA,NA,TGTGCCAGCCGAGGGGGACATCAGCCCCAGCATTTT,CASRGGHQPQHF
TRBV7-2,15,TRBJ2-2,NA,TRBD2,TGTGCCAGCAGTAAACGGGGGGTTAACACCGGGGAGCTGTTTTTT,CASSKRGVNTGELFF
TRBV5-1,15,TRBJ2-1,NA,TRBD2,TGCGCCAGCAGCTTGGATGGGGGGGTTTACAATGAGCAGTTCTTC,CASSLDGGVYNEQFF
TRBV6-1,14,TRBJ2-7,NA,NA,TGTGCCAGCAGTGACTTGACTAATTCCTACGAGCAGTACTTC,CASSDLTNSYEQYF
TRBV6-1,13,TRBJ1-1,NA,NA,TGTGCCAGCAATCTTGGTCGGAGATCCGAAGCTTTCTTT,CASNLGRRSEAFF
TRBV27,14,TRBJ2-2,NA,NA,TGTGCCAGCAGCCTCACAACGAACACCGGGGAGCTGTTTTTT,CASSLTTNTGELFF
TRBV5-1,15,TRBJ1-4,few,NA,TGCGCCAGCAGGGCCGGCAGGGTTGAAAATGAAAAACTGTTTTTT,CASRAGRVENEKLFF
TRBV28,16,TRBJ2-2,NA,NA,TGTGCCAGCAGTGGACAAGAACAGGGATTCACCGGGGAGCTGTTTTTT,CASSGQEQGFTGELFF
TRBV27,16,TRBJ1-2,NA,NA,TGTGCCAGCAGACCCGGGGGACCCAGAGGAACCTATGGCTACACCTTC,CASRPGGPRGTYGYTF
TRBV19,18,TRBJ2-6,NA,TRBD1,TGTGCCAGTAGTCCGGGGACAGGGTCCCCGACTGGGGCCAACGTCCTGACTTTC,CASSPGTGSPTGANVLTF
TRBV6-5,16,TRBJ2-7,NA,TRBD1,TGTGCCAGCAGTTACTCATACGGGACAGGGGTGAGGGAGCAGTACTTC,CASSYSYGTGVREQYF
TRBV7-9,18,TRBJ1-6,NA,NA,TGTGCCAGCAGCTTAGCCGCACCGGGTCTAGGGGTGTATTCACCCCTCCACTTT,CASSLAAPGLGVYSPLHF
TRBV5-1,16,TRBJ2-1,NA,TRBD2,TGCGCCAGCAGCTTGTTCGGGACTAGCGGGGGCAATGAGCAGTTCTTC,CASSLFGTSGGNEQFF
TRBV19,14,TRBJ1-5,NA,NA,TGTGCCAGTAGTATATATCTCGGGAATCAGCCCCAGCATTTT,CASSIYLGNQPQHF
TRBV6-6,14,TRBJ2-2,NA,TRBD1,TGTGCCAGCAGTTTACAGGGGTTCACCGGGGAGCTGTTTTTT,CASSLQGFTGELFF
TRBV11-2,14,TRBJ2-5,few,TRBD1,TGTGCCAGCAGGCCGGGACAGGGGCAAGAGACCCAGTACTTC,CASRPGQGQETQYF
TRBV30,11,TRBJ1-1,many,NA,TGTGCCTGGAGTGGTAGCACTGAAGCTTTCTTT,CAWSGSTEAFF
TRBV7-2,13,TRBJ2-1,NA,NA,TGTGCCAGCAGAGAGAGATACTACAATGAGCAGTTCTTC,CASRERYYNEQFF
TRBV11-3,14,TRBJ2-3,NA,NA,TGTGCCAGCAGCTTACAGGGGCCCACAGATACGCAGTATTTT,CASSLQGPTDTQYF
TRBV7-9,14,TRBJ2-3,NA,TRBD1,TGTGCCAGCAGCTTATCACAGGGGACAGATACGCAGTATTTT,CASSLSQGTDTQYF
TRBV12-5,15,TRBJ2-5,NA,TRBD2,TGTGCTAGTGGCTCCGTCGGGACTAGCCTGGAGACCCAGTACTTC,CASGSVGTSLETQYF
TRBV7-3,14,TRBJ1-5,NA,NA,TGTGCCAGCAGCCCATACCCGGGCGGGCAGCCCCAGCATTTT,CASSPYPGGQPQHF
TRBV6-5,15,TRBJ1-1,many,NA,TGTGCCAGCAGTTACAACCTAGGAGTGAACACTGAAGCTTTCTTT,CASSYNLGVNTEAFF
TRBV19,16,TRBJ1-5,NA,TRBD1,TGTGCCAGTACCCCCTCCGCCGGGACAGGGGTAGGGCCCCAGCATTTT,CASTPSAGTGVGPQHF
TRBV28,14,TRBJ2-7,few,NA,TGTGCCAGCAGTCCACCTCGGGTGACCTACGAGCAGTACTTC,CASSPPRVTYEQYF
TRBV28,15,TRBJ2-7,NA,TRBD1,TGTGCCAGCAGTTTATTAGCGACAGGGGTAGTCGAGCAGTACTTC,CASSLLATGVVEQYF
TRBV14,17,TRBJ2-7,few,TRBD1,TGTGCCAGCAGCCAAAGGAAGGGGGACAGTCCCATCTACGAGCAGTACTTC,CASSQRKGDSPIYEQYF
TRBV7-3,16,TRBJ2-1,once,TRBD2,TGTGCCAGCGCCCCCGTCCGAGTAGCGGGTCAGAATGAGCAGTTCTTC,CASAPVRVAGQNEQFF
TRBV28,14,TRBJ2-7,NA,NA,TGTGCCAGCAGTTTAATCGGGACTCTGGACGAGCAGTACTTC,CASSLIGTLDEQYF
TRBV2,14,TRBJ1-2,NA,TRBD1,TGTGCCAGCAGTGGACAGGGGGCTGGCTATGGCTACACCTTC,CASSGQGAGYGYTF
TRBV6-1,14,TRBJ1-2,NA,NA,TGTGCCAGCAGTGAACAGGGATCCAACTATGGCTACACCTTC,CASSEQGSNYGYTF
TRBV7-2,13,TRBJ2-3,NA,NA,TGTGCCAGCAGCTTAGCGCGGGATCATACGCAGTATTTT,CASSLARDHTQYF
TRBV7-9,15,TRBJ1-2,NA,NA,TGTGCCAGCAGCTTAGCGCCAGGGTTATCGCGTGGCTACACCTTC,CASSLAPGLSRGYTF
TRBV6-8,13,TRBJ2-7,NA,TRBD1,TGTGCCAGCACCGAGACAGGGTCTGGGGAGCAGTACTTC,CASTETGSGEQYF
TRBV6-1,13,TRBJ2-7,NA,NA,TGTGTCAGCAGTGAAGGCAGGAACTACGAGCAGTACTTC,CVSSEGRNYEQYF
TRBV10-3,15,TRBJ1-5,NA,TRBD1,TGTGCCATCAGTGGGGGACAGGGGACCAATCAGCCCCAGCATTTT,CAISGGQGTNQPQHF
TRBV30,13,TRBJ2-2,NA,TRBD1,TGTGCCTGGAGACAGGGGGCAACCGGGGAGCTGTTTTTT,CAWRQGATGELFF
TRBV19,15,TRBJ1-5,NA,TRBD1,TGTGCCAGTAGTATCGGACAGGGGAGACGGCAGCCCCAGCATTTT,CASSIGQGRRQPQHF
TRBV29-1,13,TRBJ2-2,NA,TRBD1,TGCAGCGCCGGACAGGGGAACACCGGGGAGCTGTTTTTT,CSAGQGNTGELFF